This T cell receptor (beta chain) was documented in a study of CD8 T cells in Susac syndrome. RNA, at 0.5 to 1 ug, was reverse transcribed with random hexamers. TCRdb fed the immunoSEQ multiplex PCR reads into MiXCR, producing one record per CDR3 protein. The sample carries about 100,000 distinct CDR3 sequences, 95% recorded once. The sample holds one count of this clonotype. TCR beta sequencing covered blood CD8+ and CD4+ T cells. From germline, CDR1 is SGHRS and CDR2 YFSETQ. J gave up 6 bases and V 0 bases, and 10 bases lay outside the gene matches. This CDR3 has 17 residues. The origin of this receptor is a human donor with Susac syndrome. The sequenced material came from CD8+ T cells from PBMCs. The chain is built from TRBV5-1 and TRBJ2-7, with 12 nucleotides matching TRBD2. The DNA of the CDR3 is TGCGCCAGCAGCTTGGCTAAGACTAGCGGGAGTTCTGGCGAGCAGTACTTC. As protein: CASSLAKTSGSSGEQYF.